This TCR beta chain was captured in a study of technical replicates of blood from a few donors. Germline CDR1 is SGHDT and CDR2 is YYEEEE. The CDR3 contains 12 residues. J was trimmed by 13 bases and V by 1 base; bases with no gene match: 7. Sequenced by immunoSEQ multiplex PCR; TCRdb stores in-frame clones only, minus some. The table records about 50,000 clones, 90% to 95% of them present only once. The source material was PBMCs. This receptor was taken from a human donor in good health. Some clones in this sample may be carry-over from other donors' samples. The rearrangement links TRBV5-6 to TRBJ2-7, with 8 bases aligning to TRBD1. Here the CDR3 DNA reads TGTGCCAGCAGCTTGACCGGGACAGGCCCCTACTTC. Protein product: CASSLTGTGPYF. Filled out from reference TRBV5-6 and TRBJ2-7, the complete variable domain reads DAGVTQSPTHLIKTRGQQVTLRCSPKSGHDTVSWYQQALGQGPQFIFQYYEEEERQRGNFPDRFSGHQFPNYSSELNVNALLLGDSALYLCASSLTGTGPYFGPGTRLTVT.